The rows below give T cell receptor beta chains drawn from one sample of a study of OX40 agonist ivuxolimab in advanced cancers. Produced via immunoSEQ multiplex PCR; TCRdb's table is partial and in-frame only. The sample carries roughly 79,000 clones, 92% recorded once. The specimen comprised CD4+ or CD8+ T cells sorted from blood, sampled in a trial of the OX40 agonist ivuxolimab. The receptor set was obtained from an adult with an advanced solid tumor such as melanoma, head and neck, liver or kidney cancer. CDR3s include the opening cysteine and the closing phenylalanine or tryptophan. Fields, in order: J gene, V gene, clone size, D gene, CDR3 protein, CDR3 DNA. The D gene is left open where the match is weak. Clone sizes are given selectively: once, few, many, or a class where the clone is expanded.

TRBJ2-1 | TRBV13 | few | NA | CASSLGPPRLYNEQFF | TGTGCCAGCAGCTTAGGACCTCCGAGACTTTACAATGAGCAGTTCTTC
TRBJ2-4 | TRBV2 | NA | NA | CASSEFGLAKNIQYF | TGTGCCAGCAGTGAATTTGGACTAGCCAAAAACATTCAGTACTTC
TRBJ2-7 | TRBV13 | NA | NA | CASSFLDGYEQYF | TGTGCCAGCAGCTTTCTAGACGGTTACGAGCAGTACTTC
TRBJ1-2 | TRBV4-1 | NA | TRBD1 | CASSLRTGSWYGYTF | TGCGCCAGCAGCTTACGGACAGGGTCTTGGTATGGCTACACCTTC
TRBJ1-4 | TRBV2 | once | NA | CASSAFLGANEKLFF | TGTGCCAGCAGTGCATTCCTAGGGGCTAATGAAAAACTGTTTTTT
TRBJ2-1 | TRBV7-3 | NA | TRBD2 | CASSPTRLAGGPEQFF | TGTGCCAGCAGCCCAACCCGACTAGCGGGAGGGCCTGAGCAGTTCTTC
TRBJ2-1 | TRBV4-2 | few | TRBD1 | CASSLTFGTGYNEQFF | TGTGCCAGCAGCCTAACCTTCGGGACAGGGTACAATGAGCAGTTCTTC
TRBJ1-5 | TRBV9 | NA | NA | CASSVGNQPQHF | TGTGCCAGCAGCGTAGGCAATCAGCCCCAGCATTTT
TRBJ2-1 | TRBV2 | once | TRBD2 | CASSAGALETSGIKFF | TGTGCCAGCAGTGCAGGGGCCCTTGAGACTAGCGGGATAAAGTTCTTC
TRBJ2-3 | TRBV18 | NA | NA | CASSPVRDGLVDTQYF | TGTGCCAGCTCACCTGTCCGGGATGGCCTGGTAGATACGCAGTATTTT
TRBJ1-2 | TRBV10-1 | NA | NA | CASSVTDNGYTF | TGCGCCAGCAGTGTAACGGACAATGGCTACACCTTC
TRBJ2-7 | TRBV28 | NA | TRBD1 | CASSPMTGILNLGSYEQYF | TGTGCCAGCAGCCCCATGACAGGGATATTAAATTTGGGGTCCTACGAGCAGTACTTC
TRBJ2-5 | TRBV19 | NA | TRBD2 | CASSMSGEGTQYF | TGTGCCAGTAGTATGTCGGGGGAGGGGACCCAGTACTTC
TRBJ1-4 | TRBV9 | NA | TRBD1 | CASSDRGQGPGEKLFF | TGTGCCAGCAGCGACCGAGGACAGGGGCCGGGGGAAAAACTGTTTTTT
TRBJ1-2 | TRBV29-1 | NA | NA | CSVEGGILRGYTF | TGCAGCGTTGAAGGGGGGATATTAAGGGGCTACACCTTC
TRBJ2-1 | TRBV28 | NA | TRBD2 | CASSFASGMMENEQFF | TGTGCCAGCAGTTTTGCTAGCGGGATGATGGAGAATGAGCAGTTCTTC
TRBJ1-1 | TRBV11-3 | NA | NA | CASSLGQNTEAFF | TGTGCCAGCAGCTTAGGTCAGAACACTGAAGCTTTCTTT
TRBJ1-4 | TRBV15 | NA | NA | CATRRGAGEKLFF | TGTGCCACCCGGCGGGGGGCTGGTGAAAAACTGTTTTTT
TRBJ2-7 | TRBV2 | NA | NA | CASSAHDWKDYEQYF | TGTGCCAGCAGCGCCCACGACTGGAAAGATTACGAGCAGTACTTC
TRBJ2-7 | TRBV19 | NA | TRBD1 | CASSISTGGYEQYF | TGTGCCAGTAGTATATCTACAGGGGGATACGAGCAGTACTTC
TRBJ1-1 | TRBV19 | NA | TRBD1 | CASSTRQGKGNTEAFF | TGTGCCAGTAGTACGAGACAGGGAAAGGGGAACACTGAAGCTTTCTTT
TRBJ1-3 | TRBV7-9 | NA | NA | CASSSPDRTGNTIYF | TGTGCCAGCAGCTCCCCCGACAGAACTGGAAACACCATATATTTT
TRBJ2-7 | TRBV10-3 | NA | NA | CAISTRDLSNDEQYF | TGTGCCATCAGTACCCGGGACTTATCTAACGACGAGCAGTACTTC
TRBJ1-2 | TRBV28 | NA | NA | CASSSQGYGYTF | TGTGCCAGCAGTTCTCAGGGCTATGGCTACACCTTC
TRBJ1-2 | TRBV7-2 | NA | NA | CASNRERRGYTF | TGTGCCAGCAACAGGGAGCGTAGGGGCTACACCTTC
TRBJ2-5 | TRBV11-2 | NA | TRBD1 | CASSQDRGETQYF | TGTGCCAGCAGCCAGGACAGGGGCGAGACCCAGTACTTC
TRBJ1-5 | TRBV6-6 | NA | NA | CASSERFSNQPQHF | TGTGCCAGCAGTGAGCGGTTTAGCAATCAGCCCCAGCATTTT
TRBJ2-7 | TRBV11-2 | NA | TRBD1 | CASSPGTESYEQYF | TGTGCCAGCAGCCCCGGGACAGAGAGTTACGAGCAGTACTTC
TRBJ2-7 | TRBV10-3 | NA | TRBD2 | CAEPGLGGVSYEQYF | TGTGCCGAGCCGGGGCTGGGAGGGGTTTCCTACGAGCAGTACTTC
TRBJ2-2 | TRBV7-3 | NA | NA | CASSLDSSNTGELFF | TGTGCCAGCAGCTTAGACAGTTCGAACACCGGGGAGCTGTTTTTT
TRBJ2-2 | TRBV5-5 | NA | NA | CASSRAQVTGELFF | TGTGCCAGCAGCAGGGCCCAAGTCACCGGGGAGCTGTTTTTT
TRBJ2-7 | TRBV12-5 | NA | TRBD1 | CASGGTGSSYEQYF | TGTGCTAGTGGCGGGACAGGGTCCTCCTACGAGCAGTACTTC
TRBJ1-1 | TRBV19 | NA | NA | CASSLPVRARGGEAFF | TGTGCCAGTAGTCTACCCGTCCGGGCCCGGGGAGGTGAAGCTTTCTTT
TRBJ2-6 | TRBV2 | NA | NA | CASRAGANVLTF | TGTGCCAGCAGAGCTGGGGCCAACGTCCTGACTTTC
TRBJ2-1 | TRBV11-3 | NA | NA | CASSLEGRGDNEQFF | TGTGCCAGCAGCTTAGAGGGGCGCGGAGACAATGAGCAGTTCTTC
TRBJ1-5 | TRBV18 | few | NA | CASSPQRVLSNQPQHF | TGTGCCAGCTCACCGCAGAGGGTTCTCAGCAATCAGCCCCAGCATTTT
TRBJ2-1 | TRBV29-1 | NA | NA | CSVVGGQGDYNEQFF | TGCAGCGTTGTAGGGGGGCAGGGAGACTACAATGAGCAGTTCTTC
TRBJ1-5 | TRBV19 | NA | NA | CASSMKQGRGNQPQHF | TGTGCCAGTAGTATGAAACAGGGTAGGGGCAATCAGCCCCAGCATTTT
TRBJ1-1 | TRBV10-2 | NA | NA | CASRDRAFSTRAAVFLPQAFF | TGCGCCAGCAGAGACCGGGCCTTCTCTACCAGGGCTGCTGTCTTCCTTCCTCAAGCTTTCTTT
TRBJ2-3 | TRBV9 | NA | TRBD1 | CASSPRQGAGDTQYF | TGTGCCAGCAGCCCGCGACAGGGGGCGGGAGATACGCAGTATTTT
TRBJ2-6 | TRBV11-2 | NA | NA | CASSLGQVEANVLTF | TGTGCCAGCAGCTTAGGACAGGTGGAAGCCAACGTCCTGACTTTC
TRBJ1-4 | TRBV28 | NA | NA | CASSLQGLSNEKLFF | TGTGCCAGCAGCCTACAGGGATTAAGTAATGAAAAACTGTTTTTT
TRBJ2-6 | TRBV19 | once | NA | CASSIRSGANVLTF | TGTGCCAGTAGTATCCGCTCTGGGGCCAACGTCCTGACTTTC
TRBJ1-1 | TRBV6-1 | NA | NA | CASSLQGTANTEAFF | TGTGCCAGCAGTCTCCAAGGGACGGCGAACACTGAAGCTTTCTTT
TRBJ2-3 | TRBV19 | NA | NA | CASSSSVSSADTQYF | TGTGCCAGTAGTTCTAGCGTCAGCTCGGCAGATACGCAGTATTTT
TRBJ1-3 | TRBV28 | NA | TRBD1 | CASSPPGQGGGNTIYF | TGTGCCAGCAGTCCACCGGGACAGGGCGGCGGAAACACCATATATTTT
TRBJ1-4 | TRBV5-1 | NA | NA | CASSLAAAASNEKLFF | TGCGCCAGCAGCTTGGCCGCGGCAGCGAGTAATGAAAAACTGTTTTTT
TRBJ2-3 | TRBV5-6 | NA | NA | CASSPLFSGPTDTQYF | TGTGCCAGCAGCCCCCTCTTCAGCGGGCCCACAGATACGCAGTATTTT
TRBJ2-1 | TRBV5-1 | NA | TRBD2 | CASSTRLTSGDEQFF | TGCGCCAGCAGCACCCGCTTGACTAGCGGCGATGAGCAGTTCTTC
TRBJ2-1 | TRBV19 | NA | NA | CASSTQGFWERQFF | TGTGCCAGTAGTACCCAAGGTTTTTGGGAACGGCAGTTCTTC
TRBJ2-3 | TRBV20-1 | NA | NA | CSAGDTDTQYF | TGCAGTGCAGGCGACACAGATACGCAGTATTTT
TRBJ2-3 | TRBV4-3 | NA | NA | CASSQVARTITDTQYF | TGCGCCAGCAGCCAAGTCGCAAGGACTATCACAGATACGCAGTATTTT
TRBJ2-7 | TRBV19 | NA | TRBD1 | CASSPWGHRGQTYEQYF | TGTGCCAGTAGCCCGTGGGGGCACAGGGGACAGACCTACGAGCAGTACTTC
TRBJ2-4 | TRBV5-1 | once | TRBD2 | CASSLQPSGSGDF | TGCGCCAGCAGCTTGCAGCCTAGCGGGAGTGGGGACTTC
TRBJ1-1 | TRBV28 | NA | NA | CASSGYPRAFF | TGTGCCAGCAGTGGCTACCCGAGAGCTTTCTTT